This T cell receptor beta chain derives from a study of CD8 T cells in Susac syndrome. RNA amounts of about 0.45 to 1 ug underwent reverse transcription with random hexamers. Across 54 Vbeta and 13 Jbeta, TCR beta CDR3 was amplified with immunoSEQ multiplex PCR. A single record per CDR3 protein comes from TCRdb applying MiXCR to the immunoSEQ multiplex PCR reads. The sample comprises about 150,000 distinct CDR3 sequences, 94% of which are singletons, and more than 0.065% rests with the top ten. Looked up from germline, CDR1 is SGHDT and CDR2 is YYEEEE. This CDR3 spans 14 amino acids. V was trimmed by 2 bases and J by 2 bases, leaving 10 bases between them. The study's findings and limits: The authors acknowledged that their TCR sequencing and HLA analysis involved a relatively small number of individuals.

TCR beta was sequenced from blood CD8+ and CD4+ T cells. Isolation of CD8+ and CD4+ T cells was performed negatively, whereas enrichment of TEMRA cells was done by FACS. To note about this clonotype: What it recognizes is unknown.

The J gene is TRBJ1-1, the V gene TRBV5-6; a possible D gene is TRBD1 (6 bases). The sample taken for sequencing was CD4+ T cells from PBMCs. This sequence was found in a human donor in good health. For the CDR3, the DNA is TGTGCCAGCAGCTTATCCGGGACAAACACTGAAGCTTTCTTT. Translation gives CASSLSGTNTEAFF.